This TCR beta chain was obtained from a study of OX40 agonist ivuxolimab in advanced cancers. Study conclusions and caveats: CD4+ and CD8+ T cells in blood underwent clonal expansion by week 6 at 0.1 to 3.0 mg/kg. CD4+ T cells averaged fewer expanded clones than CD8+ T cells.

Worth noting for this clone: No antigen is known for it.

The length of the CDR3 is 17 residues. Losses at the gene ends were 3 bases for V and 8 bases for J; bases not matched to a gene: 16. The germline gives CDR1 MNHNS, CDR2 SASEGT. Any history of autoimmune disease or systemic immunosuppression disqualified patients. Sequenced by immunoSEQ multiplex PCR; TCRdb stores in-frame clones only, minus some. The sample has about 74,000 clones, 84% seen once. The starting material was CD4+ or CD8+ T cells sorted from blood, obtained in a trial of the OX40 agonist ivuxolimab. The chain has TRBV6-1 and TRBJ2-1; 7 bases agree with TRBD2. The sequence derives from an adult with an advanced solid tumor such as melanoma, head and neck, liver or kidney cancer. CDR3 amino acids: CASSEGESGIALYEQFF. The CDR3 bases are TGTGCCAGCAGTGAGGGTGAAAGCGGGATAGCTTTGTATGAGCAGTTCTTC.